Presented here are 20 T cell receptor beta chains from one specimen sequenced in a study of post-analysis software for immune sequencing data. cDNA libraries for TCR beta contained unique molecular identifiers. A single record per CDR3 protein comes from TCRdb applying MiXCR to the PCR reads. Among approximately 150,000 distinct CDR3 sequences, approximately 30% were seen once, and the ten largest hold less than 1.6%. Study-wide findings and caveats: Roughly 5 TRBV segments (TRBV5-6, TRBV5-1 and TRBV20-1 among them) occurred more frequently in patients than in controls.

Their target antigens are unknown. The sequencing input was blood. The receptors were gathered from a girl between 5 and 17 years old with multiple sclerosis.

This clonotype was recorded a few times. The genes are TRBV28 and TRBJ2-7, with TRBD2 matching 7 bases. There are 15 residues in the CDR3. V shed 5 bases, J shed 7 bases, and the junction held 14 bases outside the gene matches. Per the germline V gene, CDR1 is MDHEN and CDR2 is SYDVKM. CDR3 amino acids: CASSPGGTLFWEQYF. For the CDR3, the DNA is TGTGCCAGCAGTCCCGGGGGGACCTTGTTTTGGGAGCAGTACTTC.

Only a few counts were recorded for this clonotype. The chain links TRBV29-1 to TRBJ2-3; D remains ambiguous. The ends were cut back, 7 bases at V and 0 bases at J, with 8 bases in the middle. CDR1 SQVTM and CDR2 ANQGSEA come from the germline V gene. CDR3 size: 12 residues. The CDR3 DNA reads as TGCAGCGCTTTACGGAGCACAGATACGCAGTATTTT. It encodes CSALRSTDTQYF.

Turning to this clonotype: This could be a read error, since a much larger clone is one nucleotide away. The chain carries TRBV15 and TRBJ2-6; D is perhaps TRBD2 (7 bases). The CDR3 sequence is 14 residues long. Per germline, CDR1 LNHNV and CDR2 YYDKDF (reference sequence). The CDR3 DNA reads TGTGCCACCAGCCTTCCCCGGGGGGCCAACGCCCTGACTTTC. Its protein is CATSLPRGANALTF. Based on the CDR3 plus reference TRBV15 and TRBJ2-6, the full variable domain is DAMVIQNPRYQVTQFGKPVTLSCSQTLNHNVMYWYQQKSSQAPKLLFHYYDKDFNNEADTPDNFQSRRPNTSFCFLDIRSPGLGDTAMYLCATSLPRGANALTFGAGSRLTVL.

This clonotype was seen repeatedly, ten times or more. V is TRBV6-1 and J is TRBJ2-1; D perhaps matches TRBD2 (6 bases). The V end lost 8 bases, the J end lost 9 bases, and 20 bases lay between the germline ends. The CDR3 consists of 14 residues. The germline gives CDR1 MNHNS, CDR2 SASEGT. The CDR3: CASQGGADTGEQFF. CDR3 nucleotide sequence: TGTGCCAGCCAGGGCGGGGCAGACACCGGTGAGCAGTTCTTC.

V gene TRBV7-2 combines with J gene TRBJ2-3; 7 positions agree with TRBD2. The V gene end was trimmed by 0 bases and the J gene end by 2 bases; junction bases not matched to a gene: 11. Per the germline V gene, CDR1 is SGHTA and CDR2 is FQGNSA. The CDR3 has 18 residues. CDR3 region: CASSLARGGRAFTDTQYF. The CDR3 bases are TGTGCCAGCAGCTTAGCGCGGGGTGGGAGGGCCTTCACAGATACGCAGTATTTT.

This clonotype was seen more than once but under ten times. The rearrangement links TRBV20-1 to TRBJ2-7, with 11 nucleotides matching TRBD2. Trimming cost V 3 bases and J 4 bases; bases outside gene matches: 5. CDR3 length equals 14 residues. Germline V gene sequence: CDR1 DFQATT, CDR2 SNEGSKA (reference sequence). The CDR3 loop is CSASNLAGGYEQYF. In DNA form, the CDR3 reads TGCAGTGCTAGTAATCTAGCGGGAGGTTACGAGCAGTACTTC.

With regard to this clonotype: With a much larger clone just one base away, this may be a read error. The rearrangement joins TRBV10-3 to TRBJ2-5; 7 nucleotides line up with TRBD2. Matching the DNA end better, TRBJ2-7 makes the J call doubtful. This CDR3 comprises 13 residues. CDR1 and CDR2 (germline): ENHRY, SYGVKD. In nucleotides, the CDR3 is TGTGCCATCAGCCTAGGGAGGGAATACGAGCAGTACTTC. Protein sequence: CAISLGREYEQYF.

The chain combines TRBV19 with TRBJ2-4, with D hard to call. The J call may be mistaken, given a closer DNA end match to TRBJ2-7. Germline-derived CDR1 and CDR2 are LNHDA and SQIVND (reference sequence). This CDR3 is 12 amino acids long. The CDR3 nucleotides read TGTGCCAGTTCTCGAGGAATGGGCGAGCAGTACTTC. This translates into CASSRGMGEQYF.

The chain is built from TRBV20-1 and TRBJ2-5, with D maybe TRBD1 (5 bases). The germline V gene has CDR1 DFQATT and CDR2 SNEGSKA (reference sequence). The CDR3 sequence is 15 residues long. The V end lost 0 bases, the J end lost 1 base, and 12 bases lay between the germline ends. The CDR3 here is CSARDPRVPQETQYF. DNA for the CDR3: TGCAGTGCTAGAGATCCCAGGGTACCCCAAGAGACCCAGTACTTC.

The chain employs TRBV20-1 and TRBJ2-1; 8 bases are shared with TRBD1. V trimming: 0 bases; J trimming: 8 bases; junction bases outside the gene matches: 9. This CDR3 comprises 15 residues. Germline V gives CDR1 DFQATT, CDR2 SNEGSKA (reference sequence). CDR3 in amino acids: CSAREPTGAPDEQFF. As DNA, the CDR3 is TGCAGTGCTAGAGAACCGACAGGGGCCCCAGATGAGCAGTTCTTC.

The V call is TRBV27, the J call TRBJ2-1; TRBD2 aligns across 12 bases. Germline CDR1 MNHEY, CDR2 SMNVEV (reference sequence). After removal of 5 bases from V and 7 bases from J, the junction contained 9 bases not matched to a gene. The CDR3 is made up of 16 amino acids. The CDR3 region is CASSTPVTSGSNEQFF. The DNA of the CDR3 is TGTGCCAGCAGTACCCCCGTGACTAGCGGGAGTAATGAGCAGTTCTTC.

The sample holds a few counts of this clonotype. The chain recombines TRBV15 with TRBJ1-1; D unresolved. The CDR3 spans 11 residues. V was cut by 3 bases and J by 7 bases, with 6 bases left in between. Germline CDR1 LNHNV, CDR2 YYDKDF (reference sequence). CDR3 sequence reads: CATSRSVEAFF. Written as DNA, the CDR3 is TGTGCCACCAGCAGGTCTGTTGAAGCTTTCTTT.

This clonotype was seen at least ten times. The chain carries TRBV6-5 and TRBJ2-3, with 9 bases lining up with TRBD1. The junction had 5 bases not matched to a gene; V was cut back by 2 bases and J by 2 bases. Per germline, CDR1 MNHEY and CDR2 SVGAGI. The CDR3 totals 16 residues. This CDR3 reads CASSYGTGSFTDTQYF. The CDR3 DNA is TGTGCCAGCAGTTACGGGACAGGGTCTTTCACAGATACGCAGTATTTT.

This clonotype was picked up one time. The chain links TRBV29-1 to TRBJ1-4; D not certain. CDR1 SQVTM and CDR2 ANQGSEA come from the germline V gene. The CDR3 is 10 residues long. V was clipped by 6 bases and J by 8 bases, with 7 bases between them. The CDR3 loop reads CSVLKEKLFF. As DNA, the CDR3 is TGCAGCGTGTTAAAAGAAAAACTGTTTTTT. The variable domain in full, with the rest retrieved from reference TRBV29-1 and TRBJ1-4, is SAVISQKPSRDICQRGTSLTIQCQVDSQVTMMFWYRQQPGQSLTLIATANQGSEATYESGFVIDKFPISRPNLTFSTLTVSNMSPEDSSIYLCSVLKEKLFFGSGTQLSVL.

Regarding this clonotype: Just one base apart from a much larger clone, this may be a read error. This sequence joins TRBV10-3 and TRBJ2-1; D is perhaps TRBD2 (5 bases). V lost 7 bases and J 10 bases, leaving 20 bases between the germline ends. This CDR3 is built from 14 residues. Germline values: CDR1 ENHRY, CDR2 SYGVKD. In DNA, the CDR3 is TGTGCCATCACCGGGGAGTATGAATCCTACGAGCAGTTCTTC. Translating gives CAITGEYESYEQFF.

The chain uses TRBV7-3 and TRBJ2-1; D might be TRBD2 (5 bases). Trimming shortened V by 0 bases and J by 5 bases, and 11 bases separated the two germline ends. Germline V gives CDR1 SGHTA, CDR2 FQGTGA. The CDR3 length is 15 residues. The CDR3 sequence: CASSLTATSHNEQFF. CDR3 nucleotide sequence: TGTGCCAGCAGCTTAACGGCTACTAGTCACAATGAGCAGTTCTTC.

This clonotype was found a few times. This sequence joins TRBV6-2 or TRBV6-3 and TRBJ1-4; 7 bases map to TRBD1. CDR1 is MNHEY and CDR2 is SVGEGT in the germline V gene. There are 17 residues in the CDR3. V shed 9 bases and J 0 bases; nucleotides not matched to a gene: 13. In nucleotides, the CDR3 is TGTGCCAGTACCGGGACAGTCAAATTTGCAACTAATGAAAAACTGTTTTTT. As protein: CASTGTVKFATNEKLFF.

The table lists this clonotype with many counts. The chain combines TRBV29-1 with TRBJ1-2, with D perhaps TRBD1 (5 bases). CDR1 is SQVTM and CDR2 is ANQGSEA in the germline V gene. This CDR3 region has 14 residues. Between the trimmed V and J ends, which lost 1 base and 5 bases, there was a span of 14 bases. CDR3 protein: CSVEGRGASYGYTF. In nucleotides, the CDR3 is TGCAGCGTTGAAGGCCGCGGGGCGAGTTATGGCTACACCTTC.

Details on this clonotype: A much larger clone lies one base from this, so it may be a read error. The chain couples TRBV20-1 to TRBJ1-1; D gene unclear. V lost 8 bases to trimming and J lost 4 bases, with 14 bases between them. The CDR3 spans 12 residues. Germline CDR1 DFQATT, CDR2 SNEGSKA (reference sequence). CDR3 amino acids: CSTTVKATEAFF. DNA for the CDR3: TGCAGTACCACGGTCAAAGCCACTGAAGCTTTCTTT.

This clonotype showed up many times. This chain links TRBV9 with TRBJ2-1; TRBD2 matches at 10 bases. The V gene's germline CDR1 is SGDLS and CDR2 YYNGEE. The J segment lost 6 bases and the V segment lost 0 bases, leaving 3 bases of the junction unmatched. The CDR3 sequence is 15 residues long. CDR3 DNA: TGTGCCAGCAGCGTAGTTTCTAGCGGGGGCAATGAGCAGTTCTTC. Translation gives CASSVVSSGGNEQFF.